This TCR beta chain was recorded in a study of blood T cell repertoires in COVID-19 (dated by TCRdb to the early 2020s). As for the study more broadly: Samples covering the acute and convalescent phases of COVID-19 were provided by collaborators in the United States, Italy and Spain. The samples were drawn from the first 160 participants of the ongoing ImmuneRACE study and from some 1,300 subjects provided by 6 global collaborators. The prospective study material was composed of cDNA or gDNA derived from T cells, B-cell-depleted T cells, or PBMCs. Deeply sampled blood TCRbeta repertoires from subjects exposed to, actively infected with, or recovered from COVID-19 were included in the dataset. Where available, HLA class I and class II types were taken from metadata supplied by the sample provider and were not determined by assay-based typing. The repertoires were released in a freely available public database meant as a resource for research on the immune response to SARS-CoV-2. The sample metadata nearly always contained a de-identified subject ID, COVID-19 status, age in years and sex. General study outcomes and caveats: How much clinical and demographic metadata was included differed by source and by participant, and the metadata was provided uncurated.

TCRbeta CDR3 regions were amplified from genomic DNA using the immunoSEQ Assay, a bias-controlled multiplex PCR. For the original study's pipeline: The number of nucleated cells in each sample was estimated from the amplification of reference gene primers within the assay. Sequence reads were collapsed and filtered to measure the absolute abundance of every unique TCRbeta CDR3 rearrangement. Productive Simpson clonality was computed per sample as the square root of Simpson's diversity index over productive rearrangements. The clones in this table, taken by TCRdb from immuneACCESS, are in-frame only. Not every clone is retained; where verified, under half of the shortfall comes from an unresolved V gene, and the cause of the rest is unknown. V and J calls plus clone size are reproduced from that table; the DNA served to infer D and trimming. The sample has around 330,000 clones on record, approximately 90% of them singletons. The top ten constitute 8.9% of the sample.

Of note for this clone: What antigen it recognizes has not been identified. The input lacks base qualities; no much larger clone sits a single base away.

Counted from cysteine to phenylalanine, this CDR3 has 15 amino acids. Only the CDR3 DNA is retained, 45 bases long and in frame from the first base. Relative to germline, V is 6 bases shorter and J is 3 bases shorter, with 18 bases between their ends. From a lookup of the germline V gene (reference sequence), CDR1 and CDR2 are LGHDT and YNNKEL. In the prospective study, participants were 18 to 89 years old, resided in 24 geographic areas of the United States, and were enrolled through a virtual design. Cohort assignment in the prospective study relied on participant-reported clinical history from a screening survey and a study questionnaire. ImmuneRACE Cohort 3 recovered participants were defined by two consecutive negative NP/OP PCR tests, healthcare professional clearance, or symptom resolution. In the prospective study, whole blood, serum and a nasopharyngeal or oropharyngeal swab were collected from each participant by mobile phlebotomists. Over a roughly 2-month period, participants in the prospective study had the option of providing additional blood draws and questionnaires. Before DNA extraction, blood samples from the prospective study were shipped at room temperature or frozen.

Sequenced sample: PBMCs or T cells enriched from blood (not recorded which). The receptor was isolated from a woman aged 18-29 years who had recovered from COVID-19. Here the chain combines TRBV3-1 (or the pseudogene TRBV3-2) and TRBJ2-7; the D segment could be TRBD1, given 6 matching bases. The nucleotide sequence reads TGTGCCAGCAGTCAGGGCTCGGGACACTACTACGAGCAGTACTTC. This gives the protein CASSQGSGHYYEQYF.